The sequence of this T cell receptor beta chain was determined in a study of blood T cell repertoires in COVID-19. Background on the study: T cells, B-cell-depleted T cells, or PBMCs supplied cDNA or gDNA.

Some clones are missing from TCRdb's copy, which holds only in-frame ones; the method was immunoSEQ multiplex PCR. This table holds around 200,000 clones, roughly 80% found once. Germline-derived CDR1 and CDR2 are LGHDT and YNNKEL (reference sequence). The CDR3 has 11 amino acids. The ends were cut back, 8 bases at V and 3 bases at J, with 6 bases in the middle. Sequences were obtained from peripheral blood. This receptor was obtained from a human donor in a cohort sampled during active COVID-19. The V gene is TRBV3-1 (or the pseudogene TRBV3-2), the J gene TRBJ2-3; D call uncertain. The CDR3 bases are TGTGCCAGCGGCGGAACAGATACGCAGTATTTT. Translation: CASGGTDTQYF.